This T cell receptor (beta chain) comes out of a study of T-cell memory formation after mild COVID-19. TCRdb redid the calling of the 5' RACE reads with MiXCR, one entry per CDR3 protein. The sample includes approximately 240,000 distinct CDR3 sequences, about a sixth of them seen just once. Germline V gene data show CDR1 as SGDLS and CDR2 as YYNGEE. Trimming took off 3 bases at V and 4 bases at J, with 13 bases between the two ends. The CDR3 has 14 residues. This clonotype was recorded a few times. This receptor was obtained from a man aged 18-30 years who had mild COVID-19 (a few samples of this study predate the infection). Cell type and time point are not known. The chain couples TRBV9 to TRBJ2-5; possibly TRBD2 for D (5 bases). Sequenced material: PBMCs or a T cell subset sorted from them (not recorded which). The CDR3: CASSADQRPETQYF. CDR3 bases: TGTGCCAGCAGCGCTGACCAGCGGCCAGAGACCCAGTACTTC. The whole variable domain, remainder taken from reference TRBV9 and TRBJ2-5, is DSGVTQTPKHLITATGQRVTLRCSPRSGDLSVYWYQQSLDQGLQFLIQYYNGEERAKGNILERFSAQQFPDLHSELNLSSLELGDSALYFCASSADQRPETQYFGPGTRLLVL.